Presented here are 7 T cell receptor beta chains from one specimen sequenced in a study of regulatory T cells in long-lasting Graves disease. Sequencing libraries for TCR beta were prepared with iRepertoire HTBI primers and Arm-PCR of CDR3 regions. MiXCR, applied by TCRdb to the multiplex PCR reads, yields one record per CDR3 protein. Seen here are 430,000 or so distinct CDR3 sequences, around 20% observed once, and the top ten hold approximately 14%. Time point indicated: persistent/refractory GD, antithyroid drugs over 5 years with positive TRAb. PBMC RNA was the source of the TCR library. The input for sequencing was peripheral blood mononuclear cells (PBMCs), taken when the disease was refractory, from a patient treated with antithyroid drugs. The receptor set was obtained from a female donor with Graves disease.

This clonotype was seen at least ten times. The chain links TRBV28 to TRBJ2-7; the D gene could be TRBD1 or TRBD2 (6 bases each). Deletions cut 5 bases from V and 5 bases from J, with 19 bases between. The germline gives CDR1 MDHEN, CDR2 SYDVKM. The CDR3 sequence is 15 residues long. The CDR3 sequence is CASSPVGGRRDEQYF. For the CDR3, the DNA is TGTGCCAGCAGTCCCGTAGGGGGGCGCCGAGACGAGCAGTACTTC.

This clonotype has more than one count but fewer than ten. The V call is TRBV5-4, the J call TRBJ1-1; D perhaps matches TRBD1 (6 bases). Germline CDR1 is SGHNT and CDR2 is YYREEE (reference sequence). The CDR3 consists of 14 residues. Trimming removed 3 bases from V and 7 bases from J, with 16 bases in between. The CDR3 reads CASSSDPGQSEAFF. The CDR3 coding sequence is TGTGCCAGCAGCTCTGATCCGGGACAAAGTGAAGCTTTCTTT. The full variable domain, rest sourced from reference TRBV5-4 and TRBJ1-1, is ETGVTQSPTHLIKTRGQQVTLRCSSQSGHNTVSWYQQALGQGPQFIFQYYREEENGRGNFPPRFSGLQFPNYSSELNVNALELDDSALYLCASSSDPGQSEAFFGQGTRLTVV.

This clonotype was counted between two and nine times. This sequence joins TRBV19 and TRBJ2-2, with 7 bases aligning to TRBD1. Germline trimming cut 7 bases from V and 0 bases from J; bases unmatched to any gene: 8. Germline V gene lookup returns CDR1 LNHDA and CDR2 SQIVND (reference sequence). This CDR3 spans 16 amino acids. Written as DNA, the CDR3 is TGTGCCAGTACCAGACAGGGACCCACGAACACCGGGGAGCTGTTTTTT. This gives the protein CASTRQGPTNTGELFF.

The sample holds many counts of this clonotype. V is TRBV28 and J is TRBJ1-5, with a possible D match to TRBD1 (5 bases). The CDR3 totals 20 residues. Germline values: CDR1 MDHEN, CDR2 SYDVKM. With 5 bases removed from V and 0 bases from J, the gap between germline ends came to 26 bases. For the CDR3, the DNA is TGTGCCAGCAGTGGCTGGGAGGGTATTACGAGGGACCTTAGCAATCAGCCCCAGCATTTT. Translating it yields CASSGWEGITRDLSNQPQHF.

This clonotype occurred many times. The chain joins TRBV28 to TRBJ2-5; possible D gene TRBD1, 6 bases. In germline, CDR1 is MDHEN, CDR2 SYDVKM. Trimming removed 5 bases at V and 1 base at J, with 8 bases between. The CDR3 is 13 residues long. CDR3 protein: CASSRDTQETQYF. The CDR3, as DNA: TGTGCCAGCAGTCGGGACACCCAAGAGACCCAGTACTTC.

This clonotype was recorded at least ten times. The chain joins TRBV2 to TRBJ1-1; no reliable D call. Between the trimmed V and J ends, which lost 4 bases and 0 bases, there was a span of 6 bases. The CDR3 spans 13 residues. Germline V gene data show CDR1 as SNHLY and CDR2 as FYNNEI. The CDR3 sequence: CASSGEMNTEAFF. CDR3 sequence (DNA): TGTGCCAGCAGTGGTGAGATGAACACTGAAGCTTTCTTT.

The chain employs TRBV6-1 and TRBJ2-7; 12 bases agree with TRBD2. Germline V gives CDR1 MNHNS, CDR2 SASEGT. The CDR3 spans 15 residues. Trimming took 7 bases from V and 0 from J; bases not matched to a gene: 4. This CDR3 is CASTRTSGASYEQYF. The DNA for the CDR3 is TGTGCCAGCACCAGGACTAGCGGGGCCTCCTACGAGCAGTACTTC.